This entry features one T cell receptor (beta chain) sequence. The data belong to a study of blood T cell repertoires in COVID-19. Study summary: PBMCs, B-cell-depleted T cells, or T cells were the source of the cDNA or gDNA that made up the material.

Germline-derived CDR1 and CDR2 are LNHDA and SQIVND (reference sequence). CDR3 length equals 13 residues. The V end was cut by 6 bases, the J end by 5 bases, with 11 bases between. Assay used: immunoSEQ multiplex PCR; TCRdb lists only in-frame clones, some missing. The data hold more than 100,000 clones, with around 78% observed a single time. This TCR was sampled from a man in his sixties or seventies with acute or convalescent COVID-19. The sequencing sample was made of peripheral blood. The V call is TRBV19, the J call TRBJ1-5, with D hard to call. CDR3 amino acids: CASSQIADQPQHF. DNA of the CDR3: TGTGCCAGTAGCCAAATAGCGGATCAGCCCCAGCATTTT.